This T cell receptor (beta chain) derives from a study of cytomegalovirus exposure and HLA in healthy donors (dated 2017 in TCRdb). Turning to the overall study: According to an earlier analysis of 550 to 700 of the donors, some 180 million T cells yielded over 90 million unique TCR beta sequences and approximately 280 Gb of sequence data. On average, around 200,000 unique TCR beta nucleotide sequences were sequenced per donor among fewer than 500 genotyped donors of the cohort, with around 19% of those sequences being non-productive. HLA typing included class I and class II loci at four-digit resolution. Typing coverage varied by locus: roughly 629-640 donors for A, B, C, DRB1 and DQB1; roughly 560 for DQA1; more than 600 for DPA1; under 490 for DPB1. A separate validation cohort of roughly 120 different subjects was used in addition to the roughly 720-subject first cohort. An earlier analysis of approximately 640 of the donors applied high-throughput TCR beta sequencing to assess whether each TCR beta V gene segment acted as functional or pseudogenic. About 300 gigabases of sequencing data and approximately 93 million unique TCR sequences were included in an early release covering about 700 HLA-typed donors. The study was designed to test whether signatures of past pathogen exposure could be identified by cataloging public T cell receptors. Roughly 5 DR-DQ haplotypes were handled as single units for association and clustering, since linkage in the cohort was strong. The study used immunosequencing to profile the T cell repertoires of several hundred subjects and linked those repertoires to cytomegalovirus serostatus. The later analysis used no new phenotypic data to find candidate immune exposures, relying instead on TCR beta sequences and their occurrence across donors. To predict cytomegalovirus infection status, the study brought together high-throughput TCR immunosequencing, statistical association of individual TCRs with disease status, and machine learning. A later genetic analysis took genome-wide SNP genotypes for about three fifths of the 666 donors and used that subset as a discovery cohort. Every repertoire in the discovery cohort had been generated on one and the same sequencing platform. Alongside the repertoire data, information on donor age, sex, ethnicity and CMV serostatus was compiled. In a later analysis, previously published TCR beta repertoires from 500 to 750 donors were re-analyzed and high-resolution HLA genotyping was added so that TCR occurrence patterns could be studied. Of the approximately 400 genotyped donors, around 81% fell in the genetic ancestry cluster associated with self-reported Caucasian donors.

The research as a whole found: Because HLA typing was unavailable for some donors at each locus, only the typed subset was used in association tests. A further reported finding was that TCR beta sequences accurately predicted the HLA-A and HLA-B alleles for most subjects in the first cohort. A total of fewer than 200 TCR beta chains were listed by the study as associated with cytomegalovirus. Roughly uniform sequencing depth across donors was assumed in presence/absence analyses, although this assumption may not hold. Most CMV-associated TCR beta chains appeared to be HLA-restricted in a later analysis, and the HLA associations seemed to be driven largely by CMV exposure. Assigning TCR associations to individual alleles was difficult when HLA alleles, especially DR and DQ, strongly co-occurred. In a later genetic analysis, fewer N-insertions in productive TCRs were reported among donors in an Asian-associated ancestry cluster than the roughly 700-donor mean. A cluster of highly shared sequence variants was judged likely to represent a technical artifact of the sequencing pipeline. A few of the identified cytomegalovirus-associated TCR beta chains were confirmed in vitro to be specific for cytomegalovirus antigens. Because counts were too low, 15 to 20 rarely observed V segments, including chromosome 9 orphons, were left out of the earlier analysis of 500 to 650 of the donors. In an earlier analysis of about 600 of the donors, most TCR beta V segments appeared in productive rearrangements about 87% or about 30% of the time, broadly matching IMGT annotations. In a later analysis, several top co-occurrence clusters were reported to appear linked to parvovirus B19, influenza, CMV and Epstein-Barr virus. A later analysis found that HLA-associated TCR beta chains were more clonally expanded and had lower generation probabilities than equally common non-associated chains. The authors suggested that the approach could potentially be extended to other disease states and immunological phenotypes. Most TCR sequences were seen in very few donors, while some public TCRs were found in many individuals. The cohort was sequenced for TCR beta chains only, and without alpha or paired-chain data the features that could be detected were limited. The only immune exposure information available for the cohort was CMV serostatus. A later analysis found that TCR association rates varied across HLA loci, with DRB1 alleles showing the most associated TCRs and HLA-C alleles the fewest. In a later genetic analysis, a missense DCLRE1C variant was associated with V-gene and J-gene trimming of TCR beta chains, and the association was replicated in an independent cohort. In a later analysis, 16,951 TCR beta sequences were associated with specific HLA alleles at a false discovery rate of 0.05. Cytomegalovirus status was reported to be diagnosed by the classifier with high specificity and sensitivity in both the original and validation cohorts. Correlated functional status among segregating V segments might reflect linkage disequilibrium, but an unknown experimental factor could not be ruled out.

Receptor libraries were prepared by the immunoSEQ multiplex PCR assay. For the multiplex PCR, a mixture combining 60 forward primers for TCR Vbeta segments and 13 reverse primers for TCR Jbeta segments was used. The CDR3 region of rearranged TCR beta genes was amplified from genomic DNA by a multiplex PCR assay. The Illumina HiSeq System was used to sequence the amplified TCR beta libraries as 87-base-pair reads. The authors' pipeline ran thus. Across the 666 repertoires, a later analysis counted 75 million to 90 million unique TCR beta chains, 9.5 million to 13 million of which were shared by at least two donors. To remove PCR and sequencing errors, raw reads were error-corrected and collapsed into unique sequences using a nearest-neighbor algorithm that merged closely related sequences. To assign V, D and J gene segments, CDR3 sequences were aligned to IMGT reference sequences. Each retained sequence needed at least a six-nucleotide match to both a V gene segment and a J gene segment. Rearrangements were classified as productive when the CDR3 lacked stop codons and remained in frame with V and J, and all other rearrangements were classified as non-productive. Following IMGT convention, CDR3 was defined as the stretch from the second conserved V-encoded cysteine to the conserved J-encoded phenylalanine. In an earlier analysis of roughly 580 of the donors, sequences lacking an unambiguous match to a single V gene segment were excluded. In an earlier analysis of several hundred of the donors, V segments were called functional above 56.7% productive rearrangements and were called segregating when the between-donor standard deviation exceeded 5%. A statistical classification framework was developed to diagnose cytomegalovirus status using the catalog of TCR beta chain sequences. In a later analysis, TCR nucleotide sequences were compared against IMGT/GENE-DB human TR gene sequences so that V and J genes could be assigned. Using the TCRdist pipeline, a later analysis assigned CDR3 sequences along with most-parsimonious VDJ recombination scenarios. In a later analysis, every TCR beta chain was defined by the combination of its CDR3 amino acid sequence and its V-gene family, and reads without a unique V-gene family were dropped. As a way to deal with suspected cross-contamination and a sequencing artifact, a later analysis dropped roughly 600 nucleotide sequences that were highly shared and had low generation probability. In a later analysis, a clonal expansion index was calculated for each public chain from normalized within-repertoire ranks of inferred template counts. A later analysis computed generation probabilities with a VDJ recombination model fitted to out-of-frame rearrangements, and checked the results against IGoR. A later analysis scored TCR-TCR, TCR-HLA and TCR-CMV co-occurrence with hypergeometric tests, applying a repertoire-size bias correction to TCR pairs. A later analysis estimated false discovery rates by permuting HLA or CMV assignments 20 times. In a later analysis, co-occurring TCRs were grouped using DBSCAN, with TCRdist sequence similarity added in when clustering inside HLA-allele-positive subsets. For co-occurrence clustering, repertoires with fewer than 30,000 or more than 120,000 public chains were excluded, along with five repertoires with anomalous nucleotide sharing. TCRdb took this table from immuneACCESS and kept in-frame rearrangements with V and J called. Such tables lack part of the clones; where checked against another copy, unresolved V genes explain under half of the gap, and the rest is unexplained. The V and J calls and clone size were taken over from that table, and D and trimming were inferred from the DNA. This sample is represented by over 150,000 clones; approximately 80% of them were singletons. The leading ten clones occupy 4% to 5% of the sample.

In total, more than 500 healthy bone marrow donors made up the cohort. At the time of sampling, all cohort members were nominally healthy, though unrecorded immune exposures were likely present. The donor tested CMV seronegative and was one of the 352 seronegative cohort members. A peripheral blood sample was collected from each donor, and TCR beta sequencing was performed on peripheral blood mononuclear cells. The Qiagen DNeasy Blood Extraction Kit was used to extract genomic DNA from the blood cell samples. With regard to this clone: The specificity of this receptor is unknown. Base qualities are not recorded, but no much larger clone differs from it by a single base.

The sequenced sample was PBMCs. The receptor was derived from a man aged 25-45 years in good health and CMV-seronegative.

The sequenced DNA: TGCGCCAGTTCGGGACTAGCGGTATCTTCCTACGAGCAGTACTTC. Its protein is CASSGLAVSSYEQYF. Here the chain combines TRBV10-2 and TRBJ2-7, and 11 bases in between align with TRBD2. The germline V gene specifies WSHSY as CDR1 and SAAADI as CDR2. The CDR3 numbers 15 residues from cysteine through phenylalanine. Left in the record is the CDR3 DNA by itself, 45 bases read in frame from the first base. The germline V end is reduced by 9 bases and the J end by 1 base; junction bases left unmatched: 8.